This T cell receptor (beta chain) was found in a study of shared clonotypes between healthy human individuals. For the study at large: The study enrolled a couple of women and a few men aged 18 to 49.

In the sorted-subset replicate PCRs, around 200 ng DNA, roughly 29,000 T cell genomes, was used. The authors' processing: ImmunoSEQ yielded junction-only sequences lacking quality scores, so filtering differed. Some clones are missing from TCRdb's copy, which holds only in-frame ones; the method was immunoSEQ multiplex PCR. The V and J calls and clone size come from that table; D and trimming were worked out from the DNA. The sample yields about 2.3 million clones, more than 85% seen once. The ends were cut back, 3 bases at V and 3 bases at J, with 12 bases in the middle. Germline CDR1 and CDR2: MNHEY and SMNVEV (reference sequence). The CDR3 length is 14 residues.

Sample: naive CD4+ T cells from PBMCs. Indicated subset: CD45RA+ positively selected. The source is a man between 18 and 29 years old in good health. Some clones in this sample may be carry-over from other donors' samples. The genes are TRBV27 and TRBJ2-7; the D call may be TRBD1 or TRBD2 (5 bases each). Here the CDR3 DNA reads TGTGCCAGCAGTTTTACAGGTACTAGCTACGAGCAGTACTTC. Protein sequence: CASSFTGTSYEQYF.